Each of the 10 T cell receptor beta chains below was sequenced from the same sample in a study of blood T cell repertoires in COVID-19. The assay was immunoSEQ multiplex PCR, and TCRdb's table has in-frame clones only and misses some. Of 200,000 to 300,000 clones in the sample, around 86% were seen once. Sequences were obtained from PBMCs or T cells enriched from blood (not recorded which). The receptors come from a man aged 40-50 years who had recovered from COVID-19.

A few counts support this clone. The J gene is TRBJ1-5, the V gene TRBV5-5; 9 bases align to TRBD1. The CDR3 contains 15 residues. J gave up 7 bases and V 0 bases, and 5 bases lay outside the gene matches. Per germline, CDR1 SGHKS and CDR2 YYEKEE (reference sequence). CDR3 region: CASSLVTGGGQPQHF. The DNA of the CDR3 is TGTGCCAGCAGCTTGGTGACAGGGGGTGGGCAGCCCCAGCATTTT.

This clone was counted once. A junction boundary mismatches the germline segment, possibly from a read error. The CDR3 nucleotides read TGTGCTAGCAGCTTAGTTCGGGGCTCTGGGGCCAACGTCCTGACTTTC. This encodes CASSLVRGSGANVLTF. This chain uses TRBV7-7 with TRBJ2-6; D is possibly TRBD2 (5 bases). The germline gives CDR1 SSHAT, CDR2 FNYEAQ (reference sequence). CDR3 size: 16 residues.

J is TRBJ2-2 and V is TRBV15; D not resolved. Germline CDR1 is LNHNV and CDR2 is YYDKDF (reference sequence). The CDR3 spans 12 residues. Trimming took off 3 bases at V and 6 bases at J, with 5 bases between the two ends. The CDR3 DNA reads as TGTGCCACCAGCAGCGCGGCCGGGGAGCTGTTTTTT. As protein: CATSSAAGELFF.

V gene TRBV6-5 combines with J gene TRBJ2-7, with 9 nucleotides matching TRBD1. Germline lookup yields CDR1 MNHEY and CDR2 SVGAGI. The V gene end was trimmed by 6 bases and the J gene end by 6 bases; junction bases not matched to a gene: 6. The CDR3 length is 13 residues. This chain's CDR3 is CASRRATGGEQYF. CDR3 nucleotide sequence: TGTGCCAGCAGGCGCGCGACAGGGGGCGAGCAGTACTTC.

The genes are TRBV11-2 and TRBJ2-5; D is possibly TRBD2 (6 bases). CDR1 and CDR2 from the germline V gene are SGHAT and FQNNGV. The CDR3 extends over 14 amino acids. The V end was cut by 0 bases, the J end by 2 bases, with 7 bases between. The CDR3 nucleotides read TGTGCCAGCAGCTTAGAGCGGGGACAAGAGACCCAGTACTTC. It encodes CASSLERGQETQYF.

In its sample, this clone was seen a few times. This chain links TRBV5-5 with TRBJ1-5; 11 bases line up with TRBD1. The CDR3 runs to 15 residues. With V trimmed by 3 bases and J by 4 bases, 3 bases remained unmatched. Germline CDR1 reads SGHKS; CDR2 reads YYEKEE (reference sequence). CDR3 DNA sequence: TGTGCCAGCAGCTCGGGGACAGGGGGTAATCAGCCCCAGCATTTT. It translates to CASSSGTGGNQPQHF.

This clone was observed once. This chain connects TRBV30 to TRBJ2-7; D is unresolved. V was cut by 1 base and J by 5 bases, with 15 bases left in between. The CDR3 is 14 amino acids. CDR1 is GTSNPN, CDR2 SVGIG, per germline (reference sequence). The CDR3 bases are TGTGCCTGGAGTGCGATAGTCGGTGTGAACGAGCAGTACTTC. This codes for CAWSAIVGVNEQYF.

The chain joins TRBV7-9 to TRBJ2-7; 8 bases match TRBD1. Losses at the gene ends were 5 bases for V and 1 base for J; bases not matched to a gene: 4. The CDR3 runs 14 residues. CDR1 SEHNR and CDR2 FQNEAQ come from the germline V gene (reference sequence). The CDR3 reads CASSLTGASYEQYF. The CDR3 DNA reads as TGTGCCAGCAGCCTGACAGGGGCTTCCTACGAGCAGTACTTC.

The chain joins TRBV6-5 to TRBJ1-5, with 9 nucleotides matching TRBD1. This CDR3 is 15 amino acids long. Unmatched junction bases numbered 8, after V lost 5 bases and J lost 6 bases. The germline V gene encodes CDR1 MNHEY and CDR2 SVGAGI. CDR3 protein: CASSPQGAMGQPQHF. DNA for the CDR3: TGTGCCAGCAGTCCACAGGGGGCGATGGGTCAGCCCCAGCATTTT.

The V gene is TRBV28, the J gene TRBJ2-7; D unclear. Trimming took 5 bases from V and 3 from J, leaving 14 bases between them. From germline, CDR1 is MDHEN and CDR2 SYDVKM. This CDR3 has 14 amino acids. Here the CDR3 DNA reads TGTGCCAGCAGTCCTCGGGTAGCCCACTACGAGCAGTACTTC. Residues: CASSPRVAHYEQYF.